This TCR beta chain is drawn from a study of shared clonotypes between healthy human individuals. About the study: Donors had three CD4 naive, three CD4 memory, two CD8 naive and one CD8 memory plate apiece.

The donors were adults (healthy and HIV-negative) with no recent acute infections or vaccinations. The authors divided CD4+ cells into CD45RA+ naive and CD45RA-negative memory subsets. Study-level points and caveats: When naive CD4 clonotypes were compared across a few donors, around 5% were shared.

Some clones are missing from TCRdb's copy, which holds only in-frame ones; the method was immunoSEQ multiplex PCR. The table shows about 2.4 million clones, with around 94% occurring only once. Trimming left V 3 bases short and J 14 bases short, with 20 bases between. Germline V CDR1 and CDR2: ENHRY, SYGVKD. This CDR3 spans 15 amino acids. Notes on this clone: Its target is unknown.

The gene calls are TRBV10-3 and TRBJ1-6, with a weak D call TRBD1 (5 bases). The TCR originated in a man younger than 30 in good health. Sequenced material: naive CD4+ T cells sorted from blood. Stated subset: CD45RA+ positively selected. The CDR3 sequence is CAISEARDPSGSLHF. CDR3 DNA: TGTGCCATCAGTGAAGCGAGGGACCCTTCGGGGTCCCTCCACTTT.